This TCR beta chain was profiled in a study of Graves' ophthalmopathy and Graves' hyperthyroidism. Findings of the study overall: Ophthalmopathy and stable hyperthyroidism were discriminated by a 13-signature model, with about 90% sensitivity and nearly 84% specificity.

Thyroid ultrasound, orbital computed tomography, TRAb, serum thyroxine and clinical symptoms formed the basis of diagnosis. The PBMCs were taken from around 10 ml of fresh peripheral blood. Beta-chain TCR CDR3 regions were amplified from RNA transcripts. RT-PCR with HTBI primers came first, then second-round multiplex PCR. Each CDR3 protein gets one entry after TCRdb re-called the multiplex PCR reads with MiXCR. The table lists about 740,000 distinct CDR3 sequences, approximately 40% of them singletons. With respect to this clonotype: Its antigen is unknown.

This TCR was recovered from an adult man with Graves' ophthalmopathy. Material: peripheral blood.

In nucleotides, the CDR3 is TGTGCCAGCAGCCAAGTCCCGGCCGGGACAGGGGGCTACGAGCAGTACTTC. This codes for CASSQVPAGTGGYEQYF. The chain employs TRBV3-1 and TRBJ2-7, with TRBD1 identical over 11 bases. The germline gives CDR1 LGHDT, CDR2 YNNKEL (reference sequence). V shed 1 base, J shed 3 bases, and the junction held 8 bases outside the gene matches. This CDR3 is 17 amino acids long.